Each of the 20 T cell receptor beta chains below was sequenced from the same sample in a study of cytomegalovirus exposure and HLA in healthy donors. PCR involved 60 Vbeta and 13 Jbeta primers. Method: immunoSEQ multiplex PCR; TCRdb's copy keeps in-frame clones and lacks some. In the table there are approximately 160,000 clones, under 90% of which are singletons. The sequenced sample consisted of PBMCs. These receptors were taken from a male donor in good health and CMV-seronegative.

The chain has TRBV6-6 and TRBJ2-3; 11 positions match TRBD2. Germline-derived CDR1 and CDR2 are MNHNY and SVGAGI (reference sequence). V trimming: 5 bases; J trimming: 0 bases; junction bases outside the gene matches: 4. The CDR3 is 16 amino acids. The CDR3 here is CASSPIAGGSTDTQYF. The CDR3 DNA is TGTGCCAGCAGTCCAATAGCGGGGGGGAGCACAGATACGCAGTATTTT.

V usage is TRBV2 and J usage is TRBJ2-3, with TRBD2 matching 7 bases. With 6 bases clipped from V and 0 bases from J, the junction kept 18 bases outside the gene matches. This CDR3 has 19 amino acids. Germline V gene lookup returns CDR1 SNHLY and CDR2 FYNNEI. CDR3: CASRRLTSVIQTSTDTQYF. CDR3 bases: TGTGCCAGCAGACGCCTTACTAGCGTAATACAAACTAGCACAGATACGCAGTATTTT.

V usage is TRBV6-5 and J usage is TRBJ2-5; TRBD1 agrees at 9 bases. V trimming: 8 bases; J trimming: 11 bases; junction bases outside the gene matches: 6. Germline V CDR1 and CDR2: MNHEY, SVGAGI. The CDR3 consists of 11 residues. The CDR3 spells CASGQGFAQYF. CDR3 DNA sequence: TGTGCCAGCGGACAGGGGTTTGCGCAGTACTTC.

V gene TRBV5-1 combines with J gene TRBJ2-7, with 10 bases that match TRBD2. Germline CDR1 is SGHRS and CDR2 is YFSETQ. This CDR3 is 14 amino acids long. After removal of 4 bases from V and 5 bases from J, the junction contained 6 bases not matched to a gene. In DNA form, the CDR3 reads TGCGCCAGCAGCCACCCCGGGACTAGCGACGAGCAGTACTTC. Translation gives CASSHPGTSDEQYF. Complete variable domain (other parts from reference TRBV5-1 and TRBJ2-7): KAGVTQTPRYLIKTRGQQVTLSCSPISGHRSVSWYQQTPGQGLQFLFEYFSETQRNKGNFPGRFSGRQFSNSRSEMNVSTLELGDSALYLCASSHPGTSDEQYFGPGTRLTVT.

This clone was picked up a small number of times. The rearrangement links TRBV20-1 to TRBJ2-1, with a possible D match to TRBD2 (6 bases). Trimming stripped 5 bases from V and 8 bases from J, with 7 bases between. Germline V gene lookup returns CDR1 DFQATT and CDR2 SNEGSKA (reference sequence). The CDR3 sequence is 10 residues long. CDR3 amino acids: CSARLDEQFF. The CDR3 DNA is TGCAGTGCTCGACTAGATGAGCAGTTCTTC.

This rearrangement joins TRBV25-1 to TRBJ2-5, with no clear D. The tail of the sequence fits TRBJ2-7 better, so the J call may be wrong. The germline CDR1 and CDR2 sequences are MGHDK and SYGVNS. CDR3 length equals 14 residues. CDR3 DNA: TGTGCCAGCAGTAAAGGCGAGCGCCCCTACGAGCAGTACTTC. This translates into CASSKGERPYEQYF.

The rearrangement uses TRBV18 and TRBJ1-3; D is ambiguous. CDR3 length: 16 residues. The V gene's germline CDR1 is KGHSH and CDR2 LQKENI. The V end was cut by 4 bases, the J end by 1 base, with 14 bases between. The CDR3 nucleotides read TGTGCCAGCTCACTTAAGGACTCCACGTCTGGAAACACCATATATTTT. The encoded protein is CASSLKDSTSGNTIYF.

J is TRBJ1-2 and V is TRBV29-1; TRBD1 matches 8 bases. V was pared by 6 bases and J by 7 bases, with 10 bases of the junction left unmatched. Germline CDR1 reads SQVTM; CDR2 reads ANQGSEA. The CDR3 sequence is 13 residues long. CDR3 sequence reads: CSVDRGLNGGYTF. The CDR3 DNA reads as TGCAGCGTAGACAGGGGCCTTAATGGTGGCTACACCTTC.

The chain joins TRBV4-2 to TRBJ2-2, with D perhaps matching TRBD1 (5 bases). V dropped 1 base and J dropped 0 bases, with 6 bases sitting between them. This CDR3 region has 15 residues. Germline V CDR1 and CDR2: LGHNA, YNFKEQ. CDR3 protein: CASSQGGANTGELFF. CDR3 sequence (DNA): TGTGCCAGCAGCCAAGGGGGCGCGAACACCGGGGAGCTGTTTTTT.

The V and J genes are TRBV6-1 and TRBJ2-2, with 7 bases lining up with TRBD1. J gave up 4 bases and V 10 bases, and 9 bases lay outside the gene matches. The germline gives CDR1 MNHNS, CDR2 SASEGT. This CDR3 has 14 residues. Here the CDR3 reads CAIRDSHPTGELFF. The DNA for the CDR3 is TGTGCCATCCGGGACAGTCACCCCACCGGGGAGCTGTTTTTT.

V is TRBV7-9 and J is TRBJ2-5, with TRBD2 as a possible D gene (6 bases). Germline-derived CDR1 and CDR2 are SEHNR and FQNEAQ (reference sequence). V was cut by 10 bases and J by 2 bases, with 20 bases left in between. The CDR3 extends over 15 amino acids. CDR3 in DNA: TGTGCCATAGCTCGACTAGGGATCAGTCAAGAGACCCAGTACTTC. It specifies CAIARLGISQETQYF.

A few counts support this clone. This chain connects TRBV5-1 to TRBJ2-3; tentative D call: TRBD2 (6 bases). Germline CDR1 and CDR2: SGHRS and YFSETQ. The CDR3 is 14 amino acids. Trimming pared 7 bases from V and 0 bases from J, leaving 12 bases between. CDR3: CASGESGSTDTQYF. CDR3 bases: TGCGCCAGCGGAGAAAGCGGGAGCACAGATACGCAGTATTTT.

V is TRBV4-2 and J is TRBJ2-1, with no clear D. Germline loops: CDR1 LGHNA, CDR2 YNFKEQ. This CDR3 is built from 12 residues. The V and J ends lost 0 bases and 8 bases respectively, with 5 bases between them. The DNA of the CDR3 is TGTGCCAGCAGCCAAGATTTCGATGAGCAGTTCTTC. This sequence encodes CASSQDFDEQFF.

The chain carries TRBV29-1 and TRBJ2-3; 9 nucleotides line up with TRBD1. Looked up from germline, CDR1 is SQVTM and CDR2 is ANQGSEA. Trimming at V came to 4 bases and at J to 7 bases, leaving 6 bases not matched to a gene. The CDR3 has 13 amino acids. The DNA of the CDR3 is TGCAGCGTTGGGACAGGGGTAAGGAATACGCAGTATTTT. Protein: CSVGTGVRNTQYF.

The chain couples TRBV6-1 to TRBJ2-5; D is uncertain. The end of the DNA aligns better with TRBJ2-7, so the J call may be wrong. The length of the CDR3 is 13 residues. The germline gives CDR1 MNHNS, CDR2 SASEGT. CDR3 residues: CASSEVYSYEQYF. The CDR3 DNA is TGTGCCAGCAGTGAAGTTTACAGCTACGAGCAGTACTTC.

The table lists this clone with a count of one. The chain uses TRBV5-1 and TRBJ1-1; D perhaps matches TRBD1 (6 bases). The CDR3 consists of 17 residues. CDR1 and CDR2 from the germline V gene are SGHRS and YFSETQ. Trimming took off 0 bases at V and 11 bases at J, with 26 bases between the two ends. The CDR3 DNA reads TGCGCCAGCAGCTTGGAGGGGGGGCCCAAAGGTCCGCGGGGGGCTTTCTTT. This codes for CASSLEGGPKGPRGAFF.

The chain has TRBV4-1 and TRBJ2-1, with D possibly being TRBD1 (6 bases). V shed 1 base and J shed 2 bases, with 9 bases lying between them. There are 15 residues in the CDR3. The germline CDR1 and CDR2 sequences are MGHRA and YSYEKL. The CDR3 spells CASSQAGVAYNEQFF. As DNA, the CDR3 is TGCGCCAGCAGCCAAGCAGGGGTGGCCTACAATGAGCAGTTCTTC.

The CDR3 sequence: CASSSEQGVYGLGYGYTF. DNA for the CDR3: TGTGCCAGCAGTTCCGAACAGGGAGTTTATGGTTTAGGCTATGGCTACACCTTC. V and J are TRBV28 and TRBJ1-2, with TRBD1 as a possible D gene (6 bases). Germline-derived CDR1 and CDR2 are MDHEN and SYDVKM. Trimming stripped 4 bases from V and 4 bases from J, with 25 bases between. The CDR3 sequence is 18 residues long.

This clone has only one observation. DNA of the CDR3: TGTGCCAGCAGGAGCATCTATGGCTACACCTTC. Translated: CASRSIYGYTF. The rearrangement uses TRBV14 and TRBJ1-2; D remains ambiguous. The CDR3 totals 11 residues. In germline, CDR1 is SGHDN, CDR2 FVKESK. V lost 6 bases, J lost 4 bases, and 6 bases lay in between.

This clone was seen once. V gene TRBV19 combines with J gene TRBJ1-1; D may be TRBD1 (6 bases). Germline CDR1 LNHDA, CDR2 SQIVND (reference sequence). CDR3 length: 14 amino acids. The V end lost 5 bases, the J end lost 3 bases, and 13 bases lay between the germline ends. The CDR3, as DNA: TGTGCCAGTAGTTTCAGGGGTGACTACACTGAAGCTTTCTTT. Its protein is CASSFRGDYTEAFF.